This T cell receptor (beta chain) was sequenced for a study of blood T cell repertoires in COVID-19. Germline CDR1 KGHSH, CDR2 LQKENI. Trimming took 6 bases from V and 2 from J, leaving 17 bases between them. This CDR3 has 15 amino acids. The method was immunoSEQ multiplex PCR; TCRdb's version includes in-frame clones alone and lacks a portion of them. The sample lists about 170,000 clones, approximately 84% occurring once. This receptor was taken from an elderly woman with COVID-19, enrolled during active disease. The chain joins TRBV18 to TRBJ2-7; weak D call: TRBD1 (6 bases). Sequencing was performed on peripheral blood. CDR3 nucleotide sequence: TGTGCCAGCTCCTTCAACCAGGGGCGTACCTACGAGCAGTACTTC. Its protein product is CASSFNQGRTYEQYF.